The TCR beta chain described here comes from a study of PD-1 blockade in mismatch repair-deficient tumors. This CDR3 is 12 amino acids long. Germline-derived CDR1 and CDR2 are WNHNN and SYGVQD (reference sequence). The V end lost 4 bases, the J end lost 2 bases, and 6 bases lay between the germline ends. In its sample, this clone was seen once. The data were produced by immunoSEQ multiplex PCR, yet TCRdb's version contains in-frame clones alone and is incomplete. The sample consists of around 100,000 clones, under 90% of them appearing once. Sequencing used peripheral blood, obtained approximately 8 months after starting pembrolizumab. V gene TRBV10-1 combines with J gene TRBJ2-7; unclear D gene. The receptor was derived from an adult with mismatch repair-deficient cancer. CDR3 amino acids: CASSGSAYEQYF. The CDR3 region has the DNA TGCGCCAGCAGTGGCAGTGCCTACGAGCAGTACTTC.